Sequencing of this T cell receptor (beta chain) was carried out in a study of CD8 T cells in Susac syndrome. CDR1 and CDR2 (germline): SQVTM, ANQGSEA. The CDR3 is 13 residues long. Between the trimmed V and J ends, which lost 4 bases and 7 bases, there was a span of 13 bases. A quantity of about 0.5 to 1 ug RNA underwent reverse transcription using random hexamers. Amplification of TCR beta CDR3 used immunoSEQ multiplex PCR across 54 Vbeta and 13 Jbeta. TCRdb fed the immunoSEQ multiplex PCR reads into MiXCR, producing one record per CDR3 protein. The sample lists roughly 400,000 distinct CDR3 sequences; 85% to 90% were seen once. Sequencing of TCR beta was performed on blood CD8+ and CD4+ T cells. Through negative isolation, CD4+ and CD8+ T cells were obtained, while TEMRA cells were enriched using FACS.

This TCR derives from a human donor with multiple sclerosis. This rearrangement joins TRBV29-1 to TRBJ2-2, with D perhaps TRBD2 (6 bases). The sequenced sample was CD8+ T cells from PBMCs. CDR3 protein: CSVVISGVGELFF. The CDR3 coding sequence is TGCAGCGTTGTGATTTCGGGGGTCGGGGAGCTGTTTTTT.